The rows below give T cell receptor beta chains drawn from one sample of a study of chronic HIV infection and antiretroviral therapy. TCRdb fed the 5' RACE reads into MiXCR, producing one record per CDR3 protein. This sample yields 40,000 to 50,000 distinct CDR3 sequences, of which roughly 19% are seen a single time; roughly 3% belongs to the top ten. The material sequenced was peripheral blood. These receptors were taken from an adult who had HIV and had not received antiretroviral therapy, or was an uninfected healthy control (not recorded which). The CDR3 runs from the conserved cysteine through the conserved F or W. The D gene is left open where the match is weak. Size is stated for part of the rows, as once, few or many counts, or as a class when the clone is expanded.

clone_size: NA
d_call: TRBD2
v_call: TRBV20-1
j_call: TRBJ2-7
cdr3_aa: CSARGSGRSYEQYF
cdr3_nt: TGCAGTGCTAGGGGTAGCGGGAGAAGCTACGAGCAGTACTTC

clone_size: few
d_call: TRBD1
v_call: TRBV2
j_call: TRBJ2-1
cdr3_aa: CASQGVLRGGHEQFF
cdr3_nt: TGTGCCAGCCAGGGGGTCCTCCGGGGTGGCCATGAGCAGTTCTTC

clone_size: NA
d_call: NA
v_call: TRBV28
j_call: TRBJ2-3
cdr3_aa: CASSYPWGRVTDTQYF
cdr3_nt: TGTGCCAGCAGTTATCCCTGGGGCAGGGTCACAGATACGCAGTATTTT

clone_size: NA
d_call: TRBD2
v_call: TRBV28
j_call: TRBJ2-3
cdr3_aa: CASSLWRLGTSGHAQADTQYF
cdr3_nt: TGTGCCAGCAGTTTGTGGAGGCTCGGGACTAGCGGGCACGCCCAGGCAGATACGCAGTATTTT

clone_size: NA
d_call: NA
v_call: TRBV28
j_call: TRBJ2-7
cdr3_aa: CASSPGLREQYF
cdr3_nt: TGTGCCAGCAGTCCCGGACTGCGCGAGCAGTACTTC

clone_size: NA
d_call: TRBD2
v_call: TRBV10-3
j_call: TRBJ2-6
cdr3_aa: CAISGLAGGPGGANVLTF
cdr3_nt: TGTGCCATCAGTGGACTAGCGGGAGGGCCCGGTGGGGCCAACGTCCTGACTTTC

clone_size: NA
d_call: TRBD2
v_call: TRBV7-3
j_call: TRBJ2-1
cdr3_aa: CASSPGLAGSQFF
cdr3_nt: TGTGCCAGCAGCCCGGGACTAGCGGGATCGCAGTTCTTC

clone_size: few
d_call: TRBD1
v_call: TRBV5-5
j_call: TRBJ2-3
cdr3_aa: CASSGTGATDTQYF
cdr3_nt: TGTGCCAGCAGTGGGACAGGGGCTACAGATACGCAGTATTTT

clone_size: few
d_call: TRBD1
v_call: TRBV7-6
j_call: TRBJ1-5
cdr3_aa: CASSLEGRGPLGNQPQHF
cdr3_nt: TGTGCCAGCAGCTTAGAGGGCAGGGGGCCGTTGGGCAATCAGCCCCAGCATTTT

clone_size: few
d_call: NA
v_call: TRBV18
j_call: TRBJ1-5
cdr3_aa: CASSPISNQPQHF
cdr3_nt: TGTGCCAGCTCACCCATAAGCAATCAGCCCCAGCATTTT

clone_size: few
d_call: NA
v_call: TRBV3-1
j_call: TRBJ1-1
cdr3_aa: CASSPRREANTEAFF
cdr3_nt: TGTGCCAGCAGCCCTAGGAGGGAGGCCAACACTGAAGCTTTCTTT

clone_size: NA
d_call: TRBD2
v_call: TRBV27
j_call: TRBJ2-3
cdr3_aa: CASSSEAGGAGPTDTQYF
cdr3_nt: TGTGCCAGCAGTTCCGAAGCTGGGGGAGCGGGACCCACAGATACGCAGTATTTT

clone_size: NA
d_call: TRBD2
v_call: TRBV29-1
j_call: TRBJ2-7
cdr3_aa: CSVATSALSYEQYF
cdr3_nt: TGCAGCGTCGCGACTAGCGCGCTTTCCTACGAGCAGTACTTC

clone_size: few
d_call: NA
v_call: TRBV6-6
j_call: TRBJ1-5
cdr3_aa: CASSPRMWSNQPQHF
cdr3_nt: TGTGCCAGCAGTCCCCGGATGTGGAGCAATCAGCCCCAGCATTTT

clone_size: few
d_call: NA
v_call: TRBV29-1
j_call: TRBJ2-7
cdr3_aa: CSVVVRGYEQYF
cdr3_nt: TGCAGCGTTGTTGTGAGGGGCTACGAGCAGTACTTC

clone_size: NA
d_call: NA
v_call: TRBV10-1
j_call: TRBJ1-1
cdr3_aa: CASKARAGNTEAFF
cdr3_nt: TGCGCCAGCAAGGCCCGGGCCGGGAACACTGAAGCTTTCTTT

clone_size: few
d_call: TRBD1
v_call: TRBV24-1
j_call: TRBJ2-3
cdr3_aa: CATSDLGQGTDTQYF
cdr3_nt: TGTGCCACCAGTGATCTAGGACAGGGCACAGATACGCAGTATTTT

clone_size: many
d_call: TRBD2
v_call: TRBV29-1
j_call: TRBJ2-4
cdr3_aa: CSAGPRLASDIQYF
cdr3_nt: TGCAGCGCTGGCCCCAGACTAGCGTCGGACATTCAGTACTTC

clone_size: few
d_call: NA
v_call: TRBV18
j_call: TRBJ2-7
cdr3_aa: CASSPSGGSSYEQYF
cdr3_nt: TGTGCCAGCTCACCATCGGGCGGTAGCTCCTACGAGCAGTACTTC

clone_size: few
d_call: TRBD2
v_call: TRBV20-1
j_call: TRBJ2-5
cdr3_aa: CSARKGSGRFETQYF
cdr3_nt: TGCAGTGCTAGAAAAGGGAGCGGGAGGTTCGAGACCCAGTACTTC

clone_size: NA
d_call: TRBD2
v_call: TRBV29-1
j_call: TRBJ2-3
cdr3_aa: CSVVRGGRAGTDTQYF
cdr3_nt: TGCAGCGTTGTACGCGGCGGGAGGGCAGGCACAGATACGCAGTATTTT

clone_size: NA
d_call: NA
v_call: TRBV29-1
j_call: TRBJ1-3
cdr3_aa: CSVEWAEGNTIYF
cdr3_nt: TGCAGCGTTGAGTGGGCTGAAGGAAACACCATATATTTT

clone_size: NA
d_call: NA
v_call: TRBV6-2/TRBV6-3
j_call: TRBJ2-7
cdr3_aa: CASSYSPAVPGEQYF
cdr3_nt: TGTGCCAGCAGTTACTCCCCAGCGGTCCCGGGTGAGCAGTACTTC

clone_size: NA
d_call: NA
v_call: TRBV11-2
j_call: TRBJ2-5
cdr3_aa: CASSLGGTLGETQYF
cdr3_nt: TGTGCCAGCAGCTTAGGAGGGACCCTCGGGGAGACCCAGTACTTC

clone_size: many
d_call: NA
v_call: TRBV5-4
j_call: TRBJ2-6
cdr3_aa: CASSLPQVSGANVLTF
cdr3_nt: TGTGCCAGCAGCTTGCCACAAGTCTCTGGGGCCAACGTCCTGACTTTC

clone_size: few
d_call: TRBD2
v_call: TRBV20-1
j_call: TRBJ2-7
cdr3_aa: CSGIPRLAGEYEQYF
cdr3_nt: TGCAGTGGGATACCCAGACTAGCGGGGGAATACGAGCAGTACTTC

clone_size: NA
d_call: NA
v_call: TRBV4-1
j_call: TRBJ2-3
cdr3_aa: CASSQVLEAQYF
cdr3_nt: TGCGCCAGCAGCCAAGTTCTAGAGGCGCAGTATTTT

clone_size: many
d_call: NA
v_call: TRBV7-7
j_call: TRBJ1-6
cdr3_aa: CASSRTDNSPLHF
cdr3_nt: TGTGCTAGCAGCCGGACGGACAATTCACCCCTCCACTTT

clone_size: NA
d_call: NA
v_call: TRBV20-1
j_call: TRBJ2-7
cdr3_aa: CSARLPSYEQYF
cdr3_nt: TGCAGTGCTAGGCTCCCTTCCTACGAGCAGTACTTC

clone_size: NA
d_call: NA
v_call: TRBV9
j_call: TRBJ1-1
cdr3_aa: CASSVEQGRRNTEAFF
cdr3_nt: TGTGCCAGCAGCGTAGAACAGGGCAGGCGGAACACTGAAGCTTTCTTT

clone_size: NA
d_call: NA
v_call: TRBV5-4
j_call: TRBJ2-1
cdr3_aa: CASSLSSISEQFF
cdr3_nt: TGTGCCAGCAGCTTGAGTTCTATAAGTGAGCAGTTCTTC

clone_size: NA
d_call: NA
v_call: TRBV28
j_call: TRBJ1-2
cdr3_aa: CASSLGAYYGYTF
cdr3_nt: TGTGCCAGCAGTTTAGGGGCCTACTATGGCTACACCTTC

clone_size: few
d_call: TRBD1
v_call: TRBV6-5
j_call: TRBJ1-4
cdr3_aa: CASSFDRATEKLFF
cdr3_nt: TGTGCCAGCAGCTTTGACAGGGCCACCGAAAAACTGTTTTTT

clone_size: NA
d_call: TRBD1
v_call: TRBV10-3
j_call: TRBJ2-7
cdr3_aa: CAIRNPRDRGGEQYF
cdr3_nt: TGTGCCATCAGGAACCCCCGGGACAGGGGAGGCGAGCAGTACTTC

clone_size: few
d_call: NA
v_call: TRBV6-2/TRBV6-3
j_call: TRBJ2-3
cdr3_aa: CASGRSTDTQYF
cdr3_nt: TGTGCCAGCGGGAGGTCTACAGATACGCAGTATTTT

clone_size: few
d_call: TRBD2
v_call: TRBV4-2
j_call: TRBJ2-1
cdr3_aa: CASSQLGLADPSYNEQFF
cdr3_nt: TGTGCCAGCAGCCAACTCGGACTAGCGGACCCCTCCTACAATGAGCAGTTCTTC

clone_size: NA
d_call: NA
v_call: TRBV30
j_call: TRBJ1-1
cdr3_aa: CAWGSASPWAFF
cdr3_nt: TGTGCCTGGGGTTCGGCCTCCCCGTGGGCTTTCTTT

clone_size: NA
d_call: NA
v_call: TRBV29-1
j_call: TRBJ2-1
cdr3_aa: CSVPDPGNEQFF
cdr3_nt: TGCAGCGTTCCCGACCCGGGGAATGAGCAGTTCTTC

clone_size: few
d_call: NA
v_call: TRBV29-1
j_call: TRBJ2-6
cdr3_aa: CSVQENSGANVLTF
cdr3_nt: TGCAGCGTTCAAGAGAACTCTGGGGCCAACGTCCTGACTTTC

clone_size: NA
d_call: NA
v_call: TRBV27
j_call: TRBJ2-1
cdr3_aa: CASSPTSFPSDNEQFF
cdr3_nt: TGTGCCAGCAGTCCTACTAGCTTCCCAAGCGACAATGAGCAGTTCTTC

clone_size: NA
d_call: NA
v_call: TRBV20-1
j_call: TRBJ1-1
cdr3_aa: CSARDWDTNTEAFF
cdr3_nt: TGCAGTGCTAGAGATTGGGACACGAACACTGAAGCTTTCTTT

clone_size: few
d_call: TRBD2
v_call: TRBV12-3/TRBV12-4
j_call: TRBJ2-7
cdr3_aa: CASSLRLAGGLRGSSYEQYF
cdr3_nt: TGTGCCAGCAGTTTAAGGTTAGCGGGAGGGTTGAGGGGCAGCTCCTACGAGCAGTACTTC

clone_size: few
d_call: TRBD1
v_call: TRBV5-5
j_call: TRBJ1-2
cdr3_aa: CASSSILRQGKDGYTF
cdr3_nt: TGTGCCAGCAGCTCGATCTTACGACAGGGGAAGGATGGCTACACCTTC

clone_size: NA
d_call: NA
v_call: TRBV28
j_call: TRBJ2-7
cdr3_aa: CASSPTGSDEQYF
cdr3_nt: TGTGCCAGCAGTCCGACGGGGAGCGACGAGCAGTACTTC

clone_size: NA
d_call: NA
v_call: TRBV10-2
j_call: TRBJ1-5
cdr3_aa: CASSDPPRGPQHF
cdr3_nt: TGCGCCAGCAGTGATCCCCCACGGGGGCCCCAGCATTTT

clone_size: NA
d_call: TRBD2
v_call: TRBV6-2/TRBV6-3
j_call: TRBJ2-3
cdr3_aa: CASKTRMGGDTQYF
cdr3_nt: TGTGCCAGCAAGACACGGATGGGGGGGGATACGCAGTATTTT

clone_size: NA
d_call: TRBD2
v_call: TRBV28
j_call: TRBJ2-3
cdr3_aa: CASSRRGLRGGDTQYF
cdr3_nt: TGTGCCAGCAGTCGTCGGGGTCTCCGGGGGGGAGATACGCAGTATTTT

clone_size: NA
d_call: TRBD1
v_call: TRBV29-1
j_call: TRBJ1-2
cdr3_aa: CSVAGGDIDGYTF
cdr3_nt: TGCAGCGTGGCAGGGGGAGATATTGATGGCTACACCTTC

clone_size: NA
d_call: NA
v_call: TRBV3-1
j_call: TRBJ2-3
cdr3_aa: CASSQRGHSTDTQYF
cdr3_nt: TGTGCCAGCAGCCAAAGGGGTCACAGCACAGATACGCAGTATTTT